A few counts support the clone carrying this T cell receptor (beta chain). Its target is unknown. This sample is drawn from a study of beta chain features in type 1 diabetes. Study results and limitations: Patients with Type 1 diabetes showed moderately but significantly shorter TCRB CDR3s in all four CD4+ subsets.

Per germline, CDR1 MDHEN and CDR2 SYDVKM. CDR3 size: 13 residues. V trimming: 6 bases; J trimming: 4 bases; junction bases outside the gene matches: 2. Since all of the isolated RNA was reverse transcribed, expressed TCRB transcripts were what got sequenced. Repertoires were generated with immunoSEQ multiplex PCR, while TCRdb's copy carries only in-frame clones and drops some. The top ten clones hold nearly 0.015% of a sample with 300,000 or so clones, roughly 14% of them seen once. The TCR comes from a woman between 18 and 29 years old with type 1 diabetes. Sequencing was carried out using naive CD4+ T cells from blood. The chain is built from TRBV28 and TRBJ2-3, with 9 bases lining up with TRBD1. The chain's CDR3 is CASRGQGPDTQYF. CDR3 sequence (DNA): TGTGCCAGCAGGGGACAGGGCCCAGATACGCAGTATTTT.